These 2 T cell receptor beta chains came from one sample sequenced in a study of radiotherapy plus CTLA-4 blockade in lung cancer. Sequenced by immunoSEQ multiplex PCR; TCRdb stores in-frame clones only, minus some. The profile shows 85,000 to 100,000 clones, about two thirds of them singletons. The specimen was peripheral blood, collected from a patient treated with radiotherapy plus ipilimumab. The receptors originated from a human donor with non-small cell lung cancer that progressed on radiotherapy plus ipilimumab.

The chain recombines TRBV2 with TRBJ1-1, with a possible D match to TRBD1 (5 bases). Deletions cut 5 bases from V and 3 bases from J, with 13 bases between. This CDR3 region has 14 residues. Germline V gives CDR1 SNHLY, CDR2 FYNNEI. The CDR3 here is CASSSGGLDTEAFF. CDR3 DNA sequence: TGTGCCAGCAGTTCCGGGGGTTTGGACACTGAAGCTTTCTTT.

The chain joins TRBV7-9 to TRBJ2-2, with 8 bases matching TRBD1. Trimming cost V 5 bases and J 5 bases; bases outside gene matches: 7. This CDR3 is built from 15 residues. In germline, CDR1 is SEHNR, CDR2 FQNEAQ (reference sequence). CDR3 bases: TGTGCCAGCAGCCTTACAGGGGGAGGTACCGGGGAGCTGTTTTTT. This translates into CASSLTGGGTGELFF.